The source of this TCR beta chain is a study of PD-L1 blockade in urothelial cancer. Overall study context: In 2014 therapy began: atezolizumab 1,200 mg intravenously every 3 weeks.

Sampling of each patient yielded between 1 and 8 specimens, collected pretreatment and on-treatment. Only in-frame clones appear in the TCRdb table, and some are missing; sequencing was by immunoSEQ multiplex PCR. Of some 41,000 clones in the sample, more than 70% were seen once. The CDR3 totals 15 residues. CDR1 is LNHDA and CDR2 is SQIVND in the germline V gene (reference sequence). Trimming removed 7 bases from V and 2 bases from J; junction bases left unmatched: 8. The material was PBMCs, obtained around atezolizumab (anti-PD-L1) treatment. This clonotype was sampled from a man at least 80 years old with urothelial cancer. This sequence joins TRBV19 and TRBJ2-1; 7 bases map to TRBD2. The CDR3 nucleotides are TGTGCCAGTACCCAGCGGGGTGGAACCTACAATGAGCAGTTCTTC. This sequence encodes CASTQRGGTYNEQFF. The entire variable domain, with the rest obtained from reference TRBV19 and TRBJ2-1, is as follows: DGGITQSPKYLFRKEGQNVTLSCEQNLNHDAMYWYRQDPGQGLRLIYYSQIVNDFQKGDIAEGYSVSREKKESFPLTVTSAQKNPTAFYLCASTQRGGTYNEQFFGPGTRLTVL.